This TCR beta chain derives from a study of T cell repertoires in cytomegalovirus infection. This clonotype was picked up many times. TCRdb re-derived calls from the reads in MiXCR, one entry per CDR3 protein. The sample holds about 360,000 distinct CDR3 sequences, approximately 18% seen once. This TCR was sampled from a human donor in good health (CMV status not recorded). Some clones in this sample may be carry-over from other donors' samples. Sequenced sample: PBMCs.

The CDR3 DNA is TGTGCCAGCAGCTTCGAGTACCAAGAGACCCAGTACTTC. Translated, it gives CASSFEYQETQYF. This rearrangement joins TRBV7-2 to TRBJ2-5; D not resolved. V dropped 3 bases and J dropped 0 bases, with 5 bases sitting between them. The CDR3 totals 13 residues. Germline V gene sequence: CDR1 SGHTA, CDR2 FQGNSA. The variable domain in full, with the rest retrieved from reference TRBV7-2 and TRBJ2-5, is GAGVSQSPSNKVTEKGKDVELRCDPISGHTALYWYRQSLGQGLEFLIYFQGNSAPDKSGLPSDRFSAERTGGSVSTLTIQRTQQEDSAVYLCASSFEYQETQYFGPGTRLLVL.